Described below is a single T cell receptor (beta chain) sequence and its context. Investigators spread the genomic DNA of each subset evenly over several immunoSEQ plates. In the authors' workflow: ImmunoSEQ gave junction-only sequences without quality scores, so filtering differed. Sequenced by immunoSEQ multiplex PCR; TCRdb stores in-frame clones only, minus some. The V and J calls and clone size come from that table; D and trimming were worked out from the DNA. The sample shows roughly 1,000,000 clones, 75% to 80% of them seen only once. The data were obtained in a study of shared clonotypes between healthy human individuals. Caucasian adults living in Nashville, Tennessee, provided all samples. Trimming stripped 5 bases from V and 0 bases from J, with 10 bases between. Looked up from germline, CDR1 is SGHNT and CDR2 is YENEEA. The CDR3 totals 15 residues.

This clonotype was obtained from a man younger than 35 in good health. Some clones in this sample may be carry-over from other donors' samples. The gene calls are TRBV11-3 and TRBJ2-2, with D maybe TRBD2 (5 bases). Input material: memory CD4+ T cells from PBMCs. Subset denoted: CD45RA-negative fraction. The CDR3 here is CASSRGHPNTGELFF. CDR3 nucleotide sequence: TGTGCCAGCAGCCGCGGGCACCCGAACACCGGGGAGCTGTTTTTT.